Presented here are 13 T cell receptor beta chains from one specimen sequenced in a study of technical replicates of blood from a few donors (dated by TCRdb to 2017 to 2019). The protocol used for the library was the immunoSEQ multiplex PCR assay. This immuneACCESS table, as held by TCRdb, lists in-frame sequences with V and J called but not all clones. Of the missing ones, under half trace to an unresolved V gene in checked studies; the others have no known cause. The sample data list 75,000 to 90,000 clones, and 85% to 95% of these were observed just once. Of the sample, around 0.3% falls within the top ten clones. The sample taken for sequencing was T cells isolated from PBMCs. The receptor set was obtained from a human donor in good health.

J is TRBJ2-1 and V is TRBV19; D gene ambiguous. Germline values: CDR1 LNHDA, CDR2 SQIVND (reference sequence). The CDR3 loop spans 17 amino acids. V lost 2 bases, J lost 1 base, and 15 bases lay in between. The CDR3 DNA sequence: TGTGCCAGTAGTATACTCCAATCTACTACTTCCTACAATGAGCAGTTCTTC. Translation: CASSILQSTTSYNEQFF. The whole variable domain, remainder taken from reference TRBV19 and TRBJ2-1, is DGGITQSPKYLFRKEGQNVTLSCEQNLNHDAMYWYRQDPGQGLRLIYYSQIVNDFQKGDIAEGYSVSREKKESFPLTVTSAQKNPTAFYLCASSILQSTTSYNEQFFGPGTRLTVL.

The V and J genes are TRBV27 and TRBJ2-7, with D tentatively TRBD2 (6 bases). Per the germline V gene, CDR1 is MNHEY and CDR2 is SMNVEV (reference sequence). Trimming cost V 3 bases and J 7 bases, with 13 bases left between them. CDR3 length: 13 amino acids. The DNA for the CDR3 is TGTGCCAGCAGTTTGGGCAGGGCGGGGGAGCAGTACTTC. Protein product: CASSLGRAGEQYF.

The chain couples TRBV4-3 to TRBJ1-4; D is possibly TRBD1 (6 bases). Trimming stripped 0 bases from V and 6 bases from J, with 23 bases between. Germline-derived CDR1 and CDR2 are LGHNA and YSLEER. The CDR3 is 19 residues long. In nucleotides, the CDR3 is TGCGCCAGCAGCCAAGACCCACCACTATCGGGACAACGAGATGAAAAACTGTTTTTT. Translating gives CASSQDPPLSGQRDEKLFF.

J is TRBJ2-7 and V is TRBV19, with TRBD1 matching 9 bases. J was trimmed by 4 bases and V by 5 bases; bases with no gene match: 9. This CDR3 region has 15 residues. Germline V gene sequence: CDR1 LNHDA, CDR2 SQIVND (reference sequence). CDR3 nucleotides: TGTGCCAGTAGTCCGATAGAGGGACAGGGTTACGAGCAGTACTTC. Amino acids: CASSPIEGQGYEQYF.

CDR3 bases: TGTGCCAGCAGCTTAGCGGAGAGCTCCTACAATGAGCAGTTCTTC. Amino acids: CASSLAESSYNEQFF. The chain recombines TRBV6-5 with TRBJ2-1; D might be TRBD2 (6 bases). This CDR3 is 15 amino acids long. CDR1 is MNHEY, CDR2 SVGAGI, per germline. Trimming removed 6 bases at V and 0 bases at J, with 12 bases between.

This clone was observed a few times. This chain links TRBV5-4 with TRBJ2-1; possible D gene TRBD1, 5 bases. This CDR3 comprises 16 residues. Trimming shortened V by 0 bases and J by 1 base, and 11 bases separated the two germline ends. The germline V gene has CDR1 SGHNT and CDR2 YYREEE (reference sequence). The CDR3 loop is CASSLAKGESYNEQFF. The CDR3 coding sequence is TGTGCCAGCAGCTTGGCCAAAGGGGAATCCTACAATGAGCAGTTCTTC.

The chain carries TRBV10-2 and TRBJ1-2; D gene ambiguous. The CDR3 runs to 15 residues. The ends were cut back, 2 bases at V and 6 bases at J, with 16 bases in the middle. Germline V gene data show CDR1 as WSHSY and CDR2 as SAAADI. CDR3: CASSEGPTLGNGYTF. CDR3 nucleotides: TGCGCCAGCAGTGAGGGGCCTACCCTCGGGAATGGCTACACCTTC.

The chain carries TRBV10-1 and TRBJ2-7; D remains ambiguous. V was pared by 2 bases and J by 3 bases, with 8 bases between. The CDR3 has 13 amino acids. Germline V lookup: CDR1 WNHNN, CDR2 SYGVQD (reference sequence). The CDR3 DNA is TGCGCCAGCAGTGAGCGAACTTTCTACGAGCAGTACTTC. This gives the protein CASSERTFYEQYF.

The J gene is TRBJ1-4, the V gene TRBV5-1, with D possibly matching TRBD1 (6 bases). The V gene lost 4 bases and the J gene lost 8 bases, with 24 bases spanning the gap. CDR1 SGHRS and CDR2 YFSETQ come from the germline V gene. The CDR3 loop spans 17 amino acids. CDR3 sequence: CASSLNRETGATEKLFF. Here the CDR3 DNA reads TGCGCCAGCAGCCTCAACCGCGAGACAGGAGCAACAGAAAAACTGTTTTTT.

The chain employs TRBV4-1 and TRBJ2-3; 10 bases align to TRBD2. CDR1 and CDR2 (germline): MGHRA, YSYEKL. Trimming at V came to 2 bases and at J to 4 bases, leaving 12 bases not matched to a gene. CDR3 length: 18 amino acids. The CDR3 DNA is TGCGCCAGCAGCCAACCCCGGCCTAGCGGGAGTAGTTCAGATACGCAGTATTTT. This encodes CASSQPRPSGSSSDTQYF.

CDR3 amino acids: CASSVASGRADTQYF. For the CDR3, the DNA is TGTGCCAGCAGCGTAGCGAGCGGGAGAGCAGATACGCAGTATTTT. The chain employs TRBV9 and TRBJ2-3; 8 nucleotides line up with TRBD2. After removal of 0 bases from V and 4 bases from J, the junction contained 4 bases not matched to a gene. Germline V CDR1 and CDR2: SGDLS, YYNGEE. This CDR3 comprises 15 residues.

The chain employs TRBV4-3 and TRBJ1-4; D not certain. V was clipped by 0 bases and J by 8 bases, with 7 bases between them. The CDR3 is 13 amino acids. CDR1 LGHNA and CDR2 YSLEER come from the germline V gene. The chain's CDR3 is CASSQDFLEKLFF. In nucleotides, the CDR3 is TGCGCCAGCAGCCAAGATTTCTTGGAAAAACTGTTTTTT.

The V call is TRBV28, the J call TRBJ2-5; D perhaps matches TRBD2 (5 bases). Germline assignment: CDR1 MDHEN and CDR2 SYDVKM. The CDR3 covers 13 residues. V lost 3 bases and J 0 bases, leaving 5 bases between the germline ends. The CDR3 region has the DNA TGTGCCAGCAGTTTCGGGGACCAAGAGACCCAGTACTTC. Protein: CASSFGDQETQYF.